This T cell receptor beta chain stems from a study of regulatory T cells in long-lasting Graves disease. The authors built TCR beta libraries using iRepertoire HTBI primers and Arm-PCR of CDR3 regions. Using its own MiXCR run on the multiplex PCR reads, TCRdb lists one record per CDR3 protein. The profile shows some 490,000 distinct CDR3 sequences, approximately 12% of them singletons. Whole-study findings and limits: Patients with persistent disease showed a bias toward TRBV28, TRBJ1-2 and TRBJ2-5. Analysis covered peripheral blood alone, not thyroid tissue.

This clonotype was recorded many times. What it binds is unknown. Time point meaning: newly diagnosed GD, antithyroid drugs for less than 3 months. Making the TCR library involved RNA that had been extracted from PBMCs. This CDR3 comprises 12 residues. CDR1 and CDR2 from the germline V gene are SEHNR and FQNEAQ (reference sequence). The V gene lost 2 bases and the J gene lost 6 bases, with 8 bases spanning the gap. This same sample was also taken into another study, of T cells in Graves' hyperthyroidism and ophthalmopathy. As reported in that work: Researchers barred patients who had uncontrolled infection, other autoimmune disease, pregnancy or lactation. A set of HTBI primers served as the primers for a first-round RT-PCR of the TCR CDR3.

The TCR sequence derives from a woman aged 25 to 45 with Graves disease. V gene TRBV7-9 combines with J gene TRBJ2-7; unclear D gene. The sequencing used peripheral blood mononuclear cells (PBMCs), collected at new diagnosis, from a patient treated with antithyroid drugs. In DNA, the CDR3 is TGTGCCAGCAGCTTACAAGGTCTCGAGCAGTACTTC. Residues: CASSLQGLEQYF.